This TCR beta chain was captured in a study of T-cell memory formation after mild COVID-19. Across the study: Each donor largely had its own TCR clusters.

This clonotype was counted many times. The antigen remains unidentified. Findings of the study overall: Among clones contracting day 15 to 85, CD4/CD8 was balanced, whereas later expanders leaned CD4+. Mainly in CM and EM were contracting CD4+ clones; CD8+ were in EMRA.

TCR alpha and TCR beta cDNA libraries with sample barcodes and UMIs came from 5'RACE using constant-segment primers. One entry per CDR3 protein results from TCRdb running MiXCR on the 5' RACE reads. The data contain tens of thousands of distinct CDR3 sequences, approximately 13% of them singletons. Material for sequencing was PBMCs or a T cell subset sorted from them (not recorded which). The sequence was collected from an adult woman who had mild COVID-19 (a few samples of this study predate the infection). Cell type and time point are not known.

The DNA of the CDR3 is TGTGCCAGCAGTCTCTCAGCGGGGAACTACAATGAGCAGTTCTTC. It is translated as CASSLSAGNYNEQFF. The chain combines TRBV27 with TRBJ2-1; 7 bases match TRBD2. Germline trimming cut 5 bases from V and 3 bases from J; bases unmatched to any gene: 7. The CDR3 has 15 residues. Germline loops: CDR1 MNHEY, CDR2 SMNVEV (reference sequence).